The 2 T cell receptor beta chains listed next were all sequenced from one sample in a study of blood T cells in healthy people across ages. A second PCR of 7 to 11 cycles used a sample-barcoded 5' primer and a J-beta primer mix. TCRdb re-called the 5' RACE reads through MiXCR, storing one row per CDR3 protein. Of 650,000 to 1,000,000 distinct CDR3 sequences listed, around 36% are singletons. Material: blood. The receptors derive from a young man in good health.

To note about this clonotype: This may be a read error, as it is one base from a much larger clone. In DNA, the CDR3 is TGCAGTGCGACAGGGGGCGATTCACCCCTCCACTTT. This translates into CSATGGDSPLHF. The chain has TRBV20-1 and TRBJ1-6, with 10 bases fitting TRBD1. CDR1 is DFQATT and CDR2 is SNEGSKA in the germline V gene (reference sequence). Trimming took 6 bases from V and 8 from J; bases not matched to a gene: 1. The CDR3 covers 12 residues.

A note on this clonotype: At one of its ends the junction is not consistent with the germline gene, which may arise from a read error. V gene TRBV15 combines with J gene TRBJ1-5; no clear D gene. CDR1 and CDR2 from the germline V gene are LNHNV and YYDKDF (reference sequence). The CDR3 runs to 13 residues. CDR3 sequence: CATNRDRRQPQHF. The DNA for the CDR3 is TGTGCCACCAACAGAGATCGGCGTCAGCCCCAGCATTTT.